This T cell receptor (beta chain) is from a study of T cells in Graves' hyperthyroidism and ophthalmopathy. The germline V gene has CDR1 SGHRS and CDR2 YFSETQ. The CDR3 extends over 15 amino acids. V lost 4 bases and J lost 6, with 16 bases in between. Findings and limits, study-wide: Blood also showed most of the thyroid clonotypes that were expanded above 0.001.

The source material, RNA transcripts, was used to amplify TCR beta CDR3 regions. The HTBI primer set drove a first-round RT-PCR of the TCR CDR3. TCRdb ran MiXCR on the multiplex PCR reads and lists one entry per CDR3 protein. The sample holds 500,000 to 600,000 distinct CDR3 sequences; about 46% are singletons and the top ten take 35% to 50%. For this clonotype: Its antigen is not known.

The sequenced sample was peripheral blood or thyroid tissue (not recorded which). The V and J genes are TRBV5-1 and TRBJ2-2; D remains ambiguous. The receptor was derived from an adult woman with Graves' disease, either hyperthyroidism or ophthalmopathy (not recorded which). As DNA, the CDR3 is TGCGCCAGCAGCCCTACTCTCCCGAGGTCCGGGGAGCTGTTTTTT. Protein: CASSPTLPRSGELFF.